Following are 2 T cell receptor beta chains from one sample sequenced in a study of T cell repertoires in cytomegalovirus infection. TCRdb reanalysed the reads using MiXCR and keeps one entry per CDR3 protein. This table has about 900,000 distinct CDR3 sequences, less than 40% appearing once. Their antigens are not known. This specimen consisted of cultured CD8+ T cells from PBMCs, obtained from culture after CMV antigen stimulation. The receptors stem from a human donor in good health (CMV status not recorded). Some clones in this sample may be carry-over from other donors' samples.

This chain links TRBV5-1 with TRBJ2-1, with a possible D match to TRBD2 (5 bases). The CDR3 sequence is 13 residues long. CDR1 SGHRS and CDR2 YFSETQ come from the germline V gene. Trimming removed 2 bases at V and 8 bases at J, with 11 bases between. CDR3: CASSLRGNDEQFF. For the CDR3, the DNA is TGCGCCAGCAGCTTACGGGGAAACGATGAGCAGTTCTTC. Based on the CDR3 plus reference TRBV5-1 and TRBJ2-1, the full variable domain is KAGVTQTPRYLIKTRGQQVTLSCSPISGHRSVSWYQQTPGQGLQFLFEYFSETQRNKGNFPGRFSGRQFSNSRSEMNVSTLELGDSALYLCASSLRGNDEQFFGPGTRLTVL.

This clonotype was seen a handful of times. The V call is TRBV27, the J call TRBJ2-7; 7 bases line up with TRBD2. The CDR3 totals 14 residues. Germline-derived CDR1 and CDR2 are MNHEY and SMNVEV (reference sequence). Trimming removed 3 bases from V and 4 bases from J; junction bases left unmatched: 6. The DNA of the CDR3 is TGTGCCAGCAGTTTTTTGACTAGCAAATACGAGCAGTACTTC. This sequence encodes CASSFLTSKYEQYF.